A single sample gave rise to the 21 T cell receptor beta chains below, sequenced in a study of vaccination effects on CD4 cells after COVID-19. These receptors' targets are unknown. This table comes from immunoSEQ multiplex PCR, and its TCRdb copy is limited to in-frame clones, with some not included. Here the sample spans approximately 47,000 clones, 60% to 85% being singletons. Subsequent to a culture period of more than 9 days, CD4+ T cells were isolated. The sequenced sample was CD4+ T cells from PBMCs cultured without peptide, obtained before COVID-19 vaccination. Receptors originate from a human donor who had a prior SARS-CoV-2 infection.

This chain joins TRBV19 and TRBJ1-5, with D unresolved. Trimming removed 3 bases from V and 2 bases from J, with 17 bases in between. The length of the CDR3 is 17 residues. Germline CDR1 reads LNHDA; CDR2 reads SQIVND (reference sequence). In DNA form, the CDR3 reads TGTGCCAGTAGTATTACGGTCCCCACTTGGGGCAATCAGCCCCAGCATTTT. Translated, it gives CASSITVPTWGNQPQHF.

This sequence joins TRBV7-3 and TRBJ2-2; D not certain. The CDR3 sequence is 13 residues long. V shed 5 bases and J shed 2 bases, with 6 bases lying between them. Germline V gives CDR1 SGHTA, CDR2 FQGTGA. The CDR3 DNA sequence: TGTGCCAGCAGCATCCTAAACACCGGGGAGCTGTTTTTT. This gives the protein CASSILNTGELFF. Based on the CDR3 plus reference TRBV7-3 and TRBJ2-2, the full variable domain is GAGVSQTPSNKVTEKGKYVELRCDPISGHTALYWYRQSLGQGPEFLIYFQGTGAADDSGLPNDRFFAVRPEGSVSTLKIQRTERGDSAVYLCASSILNTGELFFGEGSRLTVL.

The J gene is TRBJ2-7, the V gene TRBV5-4; TRBD2 matches 9 bases. The CDR3 loop spans 15 amino acids. V lost 4 bases, J lost 5 bases, and 10 bases stayed unmatched. Germline lookup yields CDR1 SGHNT and CDR2 YYREEE (reference sequence). The CDR3 protein is CASSAGGGDRDEQYF. The CDR3, as DNA: TGTGCCAGCAGCGCCGGCGGGGGGGACCGGGACGAGCAGTACTTC.

V is TRBV19 and J is TRBJ1-5, with 7 bases lining up with TRBD1. Germline CDR1 reads LNHDA; CDR2 reads SQIVND (reference sequence). After removal of 6 bases from V and 4 bases from J, the junction contained 3 bases not matched to a gene. This CDR3 has 13 amino acids. The CDR3 DNA reads TGTGCCAGTAGGGGACAGCTTAATCAGCCCCAGCATTTT. It encodes CASRGQLNQPQHF.

The chain employs TRBV5-4 and TRBJ2-7, with 10 positions matching TRBD1. There are 15 residues in the CDR3. Germline values: CDR1 SGHNT, CDR2 YYREEE (reference sequence). After removal of 4 bases from V and 3 bases from J, the junction contained 7 bases not matched to a gene. The CDR3, as DNA: TGTGCCAGCAGCGCGGGACAGGGGTGGAGCTACGAGCAGTACTTC. Translating gives CASSAGQGWSYEQYF.

The chain employs TRBV6-6 and TRBJ2-5, with D possibly TRBD2 on 6 matching bases. In germline, CDR1 is MNHNY, CDR2 SVGAGI (reference sequence). The length of the CDR3 is 17 residues. Trimming removed 5 bases at V and 3 bases at J, with 22 bases between. The CDR3 region is CASSPLFLSAGKETQYF. CDR3 coding DNA: TGTGCCAGCAGTCCCTTATTTTTGTCGGCGGGGAAAGAGACCCAGTACTTC.

The J gene is TRBJ1-5, the V gene TRBV2; D gene uncertain. The germline gives CDR1 SNHLY, CDR2 FYNNEI. Trimming cost V 3 bases and J 4 bases, with 10 bases left between them. CDR3 length equals 14 residues. The CDR3 region has the DNA TGTGCCAGCAGTGACGGGTTACAAAATCAGCCCCAGCATTTT. It encodes CASSDGLQNQPQHF.

The genes are TRBV24-1 and TRBJ2-1, with 9 positions matching TRBD2. This CDR3 is 17 amino acids long. Germline-derived CDR1 and CDR2 are KGHDR and SFDVKD. Unmatched junction bases numbered 9, after V lost 3 bases and J lost 4 bases. CDR3 sequence (DNA): TGTGCCACCAGTGATCGGACTAGCGAGCATCCTTACAATGAGCAGTTCTTC. Its protein is CATSDRTSEHPYNEQFF.

The gene calls are TRBV7-2 and TRBJ1-5; maybe TRBD1 (5 bases). This CDR3 has 15 amino acids. CDR1 is SGHTA and CDR2 is FQGNSA in the germline V gene. Trimming shortened V by 5 bases and J by 2 bases, and 13 bases separated the two germline ends. This CDR3 is CASSDMGGGNQPQHF. CDR3 coding DNA: TGTGCCAGCAGCGACATGGGAGGGGGCAATCAGCCCCAGCATTTT. The variable domain in full, completed from reference TRBV7-2 and TRBJ1-5, reads GAGVSQSPSNKVTEKGKDVELRCDPISGHTALYWYRQSLGQGLEFLIYFQGNSAPDKSGLPSDRFSAERTGGSVSTLTIQRTQQEDSAVYLCASSDMGGGNQPQHFGDGTRLSIL.

The V and J genes are TRBV11-1 and TRBJ2-5; the D gene is possibly TRBD2 (6 bases). The CDR3 length is 13 residues. Trimming removed 5 bases from V and 5 bases from J, with 12 bases in between. Germline values: CDR1 SGHAT, CDR2 FQDESV (reference sequence). Written as DNA, the CDR3 is TGTGCCAGCAGCCCTCTTGCGGGGGAGACCCAGTACTTC. Its translation: CASSPLAGETQYF.

J is TRBJ2-1 and V is TRBV19, with 8 positions matching TRBD1. With 5 bases clipped from V and 1 base from J, the junction kept 7 bases outside the gene matches. The CDR3 loop spans 16 amino acids. Looked up from germline, CDR1 is LNHDA and CDR2 is SQIVND (reference sequence). The CDR3 DNA is TGTGCCAGTAGTCTGAACAGGGGGGCTTCCTACAATGAGCAGTTCTTC. It specifies CASSLNRGASYNEQFF.

This clone was observed a handful of times. The gene calls are TRBV4-1 and TRBJ1-3, with a tentative D call TRBD1 (6 bases). The V gene lost 4 bases and the J gene lost 0 bases, with 22 bases spanning the gap. The CDR3 covers 19 residues. Germline V gene sequence: CDR1 MGHRA, CDR2 YSYEKL. The CDR3 loop reads CASSPNYYRDPHSGNTIYF. As DNA, the CDR3 is TGCGCCAGCAGCCCTAACTATTACAGGGACCCACACTCTGGAAACACCATATATTTT.

Only one count was recorded for this clone. This chain joins TRBV5-1 and TRBJ1-1, with D unresolved. V lost 4 bases to trimming and J lost 1 base, with 20 bases between them. The CDR3 runs 17 residues. Germline values: CDR1 SGHRS, CDR2 YFSETQ. The CDR3 nucleotides are TGCGCCAGCAGCGTCGCGGCGGGCCGTTATCAGAACACTGAAGCTTTCTTT. Amino acids: CASSVAAGRYQNTEAFF.

The chain links TRBV18 to TRBJ2-7; 8 bases are shared with TRBD2. Germline-derived CDR1 and CDR2 are KGHSH and LQKENI. Trimming took 5 bases from V and 1 from J; bases not matched to a gene: 16. The CDR3 runs 18 residues. The CDR3, as DNA: TGTGCCAGCTCATCTCGCAACAGCCCCAGCGGGAGTTCCTACGAGCAGTACTTC. Translating gives CASSSRNSPSGSSYEQYF.

The chain links TRBV6-5 to TRBJ1-2; D unresolved. The V end was cut by 6 bases, the J end by 6 bases, with 14 bases between. Germline CDR1 MNHEY, CDR2 SVGAGI. The CDR3 is made up of 13 amino acids. CDR3 sequence (DNA): TGTGCCAGCAGCTTCACATCCTCCCATGGCTACACCTTC. This codes for CASSFTSSHGYTF.

The chain uses TRBV11-3 and TRBJ2-7, with D uncertain. The CDR3 is 15 amino acids. Germline CDR1 is SGHNT and CDR2 is YENEEA. Trimming shortened V by 1 base and J by 0 bases, and 10 bases separated the two germline ends. This chain's CDR3 is CASSLGPGSSYEQYF. In nucleotides, the CDR3 is TGTGCCAGCAGCTTAGGGCCAGGCAGCTCCTACGAGCAGTACTTC.

The chain uses TRBV5-5 and TRBJ2-3, with D perhaps assigned TRBD1 or TRBD2 (5 bases each). The V end was cut by 7 bases, the J end by 1 base, with 13 bases between. This CDR3 spans 14 amino acids. The germline V gene has CDR1 SGHKS and CDR2 YYEKEE (reference sequence). The CDR3: CASCRQGGTDTQYF. CDR3 bases: TGTGCCAGCTGTAGGCAGGGAGGCACAGATACGCAGTATTTT.

The gene calls are TRBV7-2 and TRBJ2-7; D uncertain. The CDR3 totals 14 residues. Germline CDR1 reads SGHTA; CDR2 reads FQGNSA. V was trimmed by 5 bases and J by 4 bases, leaving 15 bases between them. CDR3 sequence (DNA): TGTGCCAGCAGCACCCAAGGACGGAATTACGAGCAGTACTTC. The encoded protein is CASSTQGRNYEQYF.

The chain uses TRBV5-1 and TRBJ2-1; 8 bases fit TRBD2. This CDR3 spans 15 amino acids. V shed 3 bases, J shed 3 bases, and the junction held 5 bases outside the gene matches. Germline V gene data show CDR1 as SGHRS and CDR2 as YFSETQ. CDR3 sequence: CASSSGGGSYNEQFF. DNA of the CDR3: TGCGCCAGCAGCTCGGGGGGGGGCAGCTACAATGAGCAGTTCTTC. The whole variable domain, filled in from reference TRBV5-1 and TRBJ2-1, reads KAGVTQTPRYLIKTRGQQVTLSCSPISGHRSVSWYQQTPGQGLQFLFEYFSETQRNKGNFPGRFSGRQFSNSRSEMNVSTLELGDSALYLCASSSGGGSYNEQFFGPGTRLTVL.

The chain combines TRBV30 with TRBJ2-7; tentatively, D is TRBD1 (6 bases). CDR1 GTSNPN and CDR2 SVGIG come from the germline V gene (reference sequence). This CDR3 contains 14 residues. The V and J ends lost 2 bases and 6 bases respectively, with 17 bases between them. The CDR3 here is CAWSITGTSGEQYF. The CDR3 DNA reads as TGTGCCTGGAGTATCACCGGGACATCAGGCGAGCAGTACTTC.

The chain couples TRBV30 to TRBJ2-7; 13 bases align to TRBD2. This CDR3 has 19 residues. The germline gives CDR1 GTSNPN, CDR2 SVGIG (reference sequence). J lost 4 bases, V lost 3 bases, and 18 bases had no gene match. The CDR3 reads CAWRRIWTSGSLPPYEQYF. In DNA, the CDR3 is TGTGCCTGGAGGAGGATTTGGACTAGCGGGAGTCTCCCCCCGTACGAGCAGTACTTC.